This T cell receptor (beta chain) originates from a study of cytomegalovirus exposure and HLA in healthy donors. Findings of the study overall: With further analysis later on, most CMV-associated TCR beta chains appeared HLA-restricted.

A multiplex PCR was run with 60 Vbeta primers and 13 Jbeta primers. TCRdb's table, derived via immunoSEQ multiplex PCR, lists solely in-frame clones and lacks some. Here the sample spans approximately 100,000 clones, 75% being singletons. This clone was seen just once. Its antigen is unidentified. One junction end does not reproduce the germline sequence, and a read error may be involved. Unrecorded immune exposure was likely among donors, who were nominally healthy when sampled. This CDR3 has 17 residues. Germline CDR1 reads SEHNR; CDR2 reads FQNEAQ (reference sequence). The sample consisted of PBMCs. The chain joins TRBV7-9 to TRBJ1-1, with D perhaps TRBD1 (5 bases). The TCR was taken from a man aged 45-65 years in good health and CMV-seronegative. The CDR3 spells CASSPQGMLGWNIEAFF. The CDR3 DNA reads as TGTGCCAGCAGCCCCCAGGGCATGTTGGGGTGGAACATTGAAGCTTTCTTT.